Shown below are 10 T cell receptor beta chains from a single sample sequenced in a study of shared T cell receptors in the human thymus. The method was immunoSEQ multiplex PCR; TCRdb's version includes in-frame clones alone and lacks a portion of them. The sample holds some 700,000 clones, approximately 87% seen once. The same sample was also used in a study of human thymus T cells.

The sample consisted of thymocytes. These receptors came from a boy less than two years old with a congenital heart defect.

V gene TRBV23-1 combines with J gene TRBJ1-2; D gene ambiguous. TRBV23-1 is designated an ORF whose function remains uncertain. The CDR3 covers 15 residues. Trimming removed 3 bases from V and 3 bases from J, with 14 bases in between. CDR3 nucleotides: TGCGCCAGCAGTCACCCTCGGCGGCGAGACTATGGCTACACCTTC. As protein: CASSHPRRRDYGYTF.

V gene TRBV14 combines with J gene TRBJ2-7; 13 bases match TRBD2. The trim removed 4 bases at V and 2 bases at J, leaving 8 bases unmatched. Germline V gives CDR1 SGHDN, CDR2 FVKESK. The CDR3 totals 17 residues. CDR3 bases: TGTGCCAGCAGCCGGACTAGCGGGAGATTCCCCCCCTACGAGCAGTACTTC. Translating it yields CASSRTSGRFPPYEQYF.

The sample holds one count of this clone. The V call is TRBV29-1, the J call TRBJ2-2; maybe TRBD2 (6 bases). The CDR3 runs 14 residues. V was pared by 1 base and J by 6 bases, with 12 bases between. The V gene's germline CDR1 is SQVTM and CDR2 ANQGSEA. This chain's CDR3 is CSVEGWRDPGELFF. CDR3 coding DNA: TGCAGCGTTGAAGGCTGGAGGGACCCCGGGGAGCTGTTTTTT.

Comments on this clone: Other nucleotide sequences from this sample produce the same CDR3. The V and J genes are TRBV5-4 and TRBJ2-3, with TRBD1 matching 10 bases. The CDR3 consists of 15 residues. Germline V gene lookup returns CDR1 SGHNT and CDR2 YYREEE (reference sequence). J gave up 1 base and V 4 bases, and 3 bases lay outside the gene matches. CDR3: CASSTGQGGTDTQYF. DNA for the CDR3: TGTGCCAGCAGCACAGGACAGGGGGGCACAGATACGCAGTATTTT.

The chain couples TRBV30 to TRBJ2-7, with 11 bases aligning to TRBD1. The CDR3 extends over 16 amino acids. CDR1 is GTSNPN and CDR2 is SVGIG in the germline V gene (reference sequence). With 2 bases clipped from V and 1 base from J, the junction kept 7 bases outside the gene matches. The CDR3 spells CAWSWTGGVLSYEQYF. CDR3 sequence (DNA): TGTGCCTGGAGTTGGACAGGGGGCGTCCTATCCTACGAGCAGTACTTC.

This sequence joins TRBV5-6 and TRBJ2-3; perhaps TRBD2 as D (6 bases). The germline V gene encodes CDR1 SGHDT and CDR2 YYEEEE. The CDR3 is 15 residues long. Between the trimmed V and J ends, which lost 4 bases and 0 bases, there was a span of 12 bases. CDR3 DNA: TGTGCCAGCAGCGGAATAGCGGAGAGCACAGATACGCAGTATTTT. This codes for CASSGIAESTDTQYF.

This chain connects TRBV10-3 to TRBJ1-5; TRBD1 is a possible D gene (6 bases). Germline V gene sequence: CDR1 ENHRY, CDR2 SYGVKD. Trimming took 5 bases from V and 4 from J, leaving 9 bases between them. This CDR3 is 13 amino acids long. The CDR3 region is CAISQGPNQPQHF. The CDR3 nucleotides are TGTGCCATCAGTCAGGGGCCTAATCAGCCCCAGCATTTT.

This clone has a handful of counts. The rearrangement joins TRBV6-1 to TRBJ2-3, with 7 bases fitting TRBD1. With V trimmed by 1 base and J by 4 bases, 8 bases remained unmatched. Germline CDR1 MNHNS, CDR2 SASEGT. This CDR3 spans 16 amino acids. The CDR3 DNA follows: TGTGCCAGCAGTGAAGGGGAGTGGACAGGCGCAGATACGCAGTATTTT. It is translated as CASSEGEWTGADTQYF.

The V gene is TRBV4-1, the J gene TRBJ1-4; perhaps TRBD1 as D (6 bases). V lost 3 bases, J lost 6 bases, and 17 bases lay in between. Germline V gene sequence: CDR1 MGHRA, CDR2 YSYEKL. The CDR3 covers 16 residues. The CDR3 nucleotides read TGCGCCAGCAGCCAGGCAGACACAGGGTTTTATGAAAAACTGTTTTTT. Translated: CASSQADTGFYEKLFF.

A few counts support this clone. The V call is TRBV5-4, the J call TRBJ1-3; 8 bases match TRBD1. The CDR3 totals 17 residues. Germline V gene data show CDR1 as SGHNT and CDR2 as YYREEE (reference sequence). The junction had 10 bases not matched to a gene; V was cut back by 1 base and J by 4 bases. DNA for the CDR3: TGTGCCAGCAGCTTGTCCAGACAGGGGACGGGAGGAAACACCATATATTTT. Its translation is CASSLSRQGTGGNTIYF. Filled out from reference TRBV5-4 and TRBJ1-3, the complete variable domain reads ETGVTQSPTHLIKTRGQQVTLRCSSQSGHNTVSWYQQALGQGPQFIFQYYREEENGRGNFPPRFSGLQFPNYSSELNVNALELDDSALYLCASSLSRQGTGGNTIYFGEGSWLTVV.